These 16 T cell receptor beta chains were sequenced from one sample in a study of blood T cells in healthy people across ages. Through a sample-barcoded 5' primer and a J-beta primer mix, a second PCR was run for roughly 6 to 11 cycles. TCRdb re-called the 5' RACE reads through MiXCR, storing one row per CDR3 protein. The sample shows fewer than 900,000 distinct CDR3 sequences, around 49% of them seen only once. Specimen: blood. All receptors come from a woman aged 60-70 years in good health.

The CDR3 DNA reads TGTGCCACCAGTGACCATAGCGGGAGCATGGGTATTGATACGCAGTATTTT. This gives the protein CATSDHSGSMGIDTQYF. The chain links TRBV24-1 to TRBJ2-3; 9 bases agree with TRBD2. This CDR3 has 17 amino acids. V dropped 4 bases and J dropped 6; count of bases not matched to a gene: 13. Germline V gene lookup returns CDR1 KGHDR and CDR2 SFDVKD.

This clonotype was observed once. This chain joins TRBV25-1 and TRBJ2-1, with 7 bases matching TRBD2. The CDR3 sequence is 15 residues long. V gave up 1 base and J gave up 6 bases; unmatched junction bases: 6. Germline-derived CDR1 and CDR2 are MGHDK and SYGVNS. As DNA, the CDR3 is TGTGCCAGCAGTGAATCCCAACTAGCGAGCAATGAGCAGTTCTTC. Translating it yields CASSESQLASNEQFF. The entire variable domain, with the rest obtained from reference TRBV25-1 and TRBJ2-1, is as follows: EADIYQTPRYLVIGTGKKITLECSQTMGHDKMYWYQQDPGMELHLIHYSYGVNSTEKGDLSSESTVSRIRTEHFPLTLESARPSHTSQYLCASSESQLASNEQFFGPGTRLTVL.

The V gene is TRBV15, the J gene TRBJ1-2; 8 bases line up with TRBD1. The CDR3 is made up of 16 amino acids. V was pared by 3 bases and J by 3 bases, with 9 bases of the junction left unmatched. CDR1 and CDR2 from the germline V gene are LNHNV and YYDKDF (reference sequence). The CDR3 loop is CATSRDRTGMDYGYTF. Written as DNA, the CDR3 is TGTGCCACCAGCAGGGATAGGACAGGGATGGACTATGGCTACACCTTC.

A few counts support this clonotype. The rearrangement links TRBV25-1 to TRBJ2-3; the D is unclear. CDR1 and CDR2 (germline): MGHDK, SYGVNS. The CDR3 extends over 17 amino acids. Trimming shortened V by 1 base and J by 1 base, and 15 bases separated the two germline ends. The CDR3 coding sequence is TGTGCCAGCAGTGAATTGAGAGGTAAAAGGGGCACAGATACGCAGTATTTT. Its protein is CASSELRGKRGTDTQYF.

This clonotype was recorded a few times. The rearrangement joins TRBV20-1 to TRBJ2-1, with 10 bases fitting TRBD2. J was trimmed by 7 bases and V by 2 bases; bases with no gene match: 2. CDR3 length: 13 amino acids. Germline V gene sequence: CDR1 DFQATT, CDR2 SNEGSKA (reference sequence). The CDR3 sequence is CSARKGLANEQFF. The CDR3 DNA is TGCAGTGCTAGAAAGGGACTAGCGAATGAGCAGTTCTTC.

This clonotype was recorded many times. CDR3 amino acids: CASSHAIPGQGYEQYF. The CDR3 DNA sequence: TGCGCCAGCAGCCATGCTATTCCGGGACAGGGGTACGAGCAGTACTTC. V and J are TRBV4-1 and TRBJ2-7; 10 bases map to TRBD1. V shed 3 bases, J shed 4 bases, and the junction held 9 bases outside the gene matches. In germline, CDR1 is MGHRA, CDR2 YSYEKL. This CDR3 region has 16 residues.

The V call is TRBV20-1, the J call TRBJ2-3; possibly TRBD2 for D (6 bases). Per germline, CDR1 DFQATT and CDR2 SNEGSKA (reference sequence). CDR3 length equals 14 residues. The germline V and J ends were trimmed by 6 bases and 0 bases, with 13 bases remaining between them. DNA of the CDR3: TGCAGTGCCTGGGACGGGGGAAGCACAGATACGCAGTATTTT. This codes for CSAWDGGSTDTQYF.

A note on this clonotype: A read error may produce the germline difference seen at one junction end. The J gene is TRBJ2-3, the V gene TRBV29-1, with D unresolved. The CDR3 contains 11 residues. Looked up from germline, CDR1 is SQVTM and CDR2 is ANQGSEA. CDR3 in amino acids: CSVDVADAQYF. The DNA of the CDR3 is TGCAGCGTTGATGTAGCAGATGCGCAGTATTTT.

There are a few counts of this clonotype. The rearrangement links TRBV7-9 to TRBJ1-2; 8 bases match TRBD1. The CDR3 runs 16 residues. Trimming removed 3 bases from V and 3 bases from J; junction bases left unmatched: 9. Germline V lookup: CDR1 SEHNR, CDR2 FQNEAQ (reference sequence). Here the CDR3 reads CASSFYPGQAYYGYTF. In nucleotides, the CDR3 is TGTGCCAGCAGCTTTTACCCGGGACAGGCCTACTATGGCTACACCTTC.

The J gene is TRBJ1-6, the V gene TRBV15, with TRBD1 matching over 7 bases. The CDR3 totals 15 residues. Germline trimming cut 4 bases from V and 4 bases from J; bases unmatched to any gene: 4. Germline V lookup: CDR1 LNHNV, CDR2 YYDKDF (reference sequence). CDR3 sequence: CATSTRDSYNSPLHF. CDR3 coding DNA: TGTGCCACCAGCACCCGGGACAGTTATAATTCACCCCTCCACTTT. Variable domain in full (rest from reference TRBV15 and TRBJ1-6): DAMVIQNPRYQVTQFGKPVTLSCSQTLNHNVMYWYQQKSSQAPKLLFHYYDKDFNNEADTPDNFQSRRPNTSFCFLDIRSPGLGDTAMYLCATSTRDSYNSPLHFGNGTRLTVT.

This clonotype has a single count. The chain carries TRBV14 and TRBJ2-3, with 9 positions matching TRBD2. The CDR3 extends over 16 amino acids. Trimming took 5 bases from V and 1 from J; bases not matched to a gene: 7. Per the germline V gene, CDR1 is SGHDN and CDR2 is FVKESK. CDR3 sequence reads: CASSYLAGRGTDTQYF. Written as DNA, the CDR3 is TGTGCCAGCAGCTACCTAGCGGGACGGGGCACAGATACGCAGTATTTT.

This rearrangement joins TRBV18 to TRBJ2-5; tentative D call: TRBD2 (5 bases). The CDR3 spans 14 residues. Germline V gene lookup returns CDR1 KGHSH and CDR2 LQKENI. Trimming removed 0 bases from V and 4 bases from J, with 9 bases in between. The CDR3 here is CASSPPAGGETQYF. CDR3 nucleotide sequence: TGTGCCAGCTCACCACCGGCGGGTGGAGAGACCCAGTACTTC.

A remark on this clonotype: A junction boundary mismatches the germline segment, possibly from a read error. J is TRBJ2-7 and V is TRBV18; D is possibly TRBD2 (6 bases). CDR3 length: 15 residues. The germline V gene encodes CDR1 KGHSH and CDR2 LQKENI. The CDR3 loop is CASSPAEGPSYDQYF. The CDR3 coding sequence is TGTGCCAGCTCACCAGCGGAGGGGCCCTCTTACGACCAGTACTTC.

This clonotype appeared a single time. The junction and the germline gene differ at one end; a read error may be behind it. V usage is TRBV7-8 and J usage is TRBJ1-2, with D possibly being TRBD1 (5 bases). The CDR3 has 15 amino acids. CDR1 and CDR2 from the germline V gene are SGHVS and FQNEAQ. In DNA form, the CDR3 reads TGTGCCAGCAGCTTAGCCGCGGGACCTAACTATGACTACACCTTC. Protein: CASSLAAGPNYDYTF.

This clonotype came up many times. The V call is TRBV29-1, the J call TRBJ1-2; D call uncertain. The V end lost 1 base, the J end lost 4 bases, and 7 bases lay between the germline ends. The CDR3 covers 12 residues. The germline CDR1 and CDR2 sequences are SQVTM and ANQGSEA. The CDR3: CSVEGSSYGYTF. CDR3 DNA: TGCAGCGTTGAAGGTTCTTCCTATGGCTACACCTTC.

The V call is TRBV5-1, the J call TRBJ2-1; TRBD2 matches 7 bases. Unmatched junction bases numbered 3, after V lost 1 base and J lost 5 bases. There are 14 residues in the CDR3. Germline V gene lookup returns CDR1 SGHRS and CDR2 YFSETQ. CDR3 nucleotide sequence: TGCGCCAGCAGCTTGATCGGGACTAACAATGAGCAGTTCTTC. Translating gives CASSLIGTNNEQFF.